These 23 T cell receptor beta chains came from one sample sequenced in a study of molecular identifiers for immune sequencing clone quantification. TCRdb itself ran the PCR reads through MiXCR, one entry per CDR3 protein. The data show about 100,000 distinct CDR3 sequences, about 35% seen once. The specimen was naive CD8+ T cells from blood, with Jurkat cell RNA spiked in. This sample's subset: FACS-sorted CD8+CD4-CCR7+CD45RA+ naive T cells. The origin of the receptors is a human donor in good health. Some libraries in this study had Jurkat cell RNA spiked in.

On this clonotype itself: A much bigger clone sits one base away, suggesting this may be a read error. This chain connects TRBV5-1 to TRBJ1-5, with 9 positions matching TRBD1. J lost 3 bases, V lost 9 bases, and 22 bases had no gene match. The CDR3 is 19 amino acids. Germline-derived CDR1 and CDR2 are SGHRS and YFSETQ. CDR3 nucleotide sequence: TGCGCCATCCCTCTCCCCCCGTGGGACAGGGTGCCATTCAATCAGCCCCAGCATTTT. It is translated as CAIPLPPWDRVPFNQPQHF. Based on the CDR3 plus reference TRBV5-1 and TRBJ1-5, the full variable domain is KAGVTQTPRYLIKTRGQQVTLSCSPISGHRSVSWYQQTPGQGLQFLFEYFSETQRNKGNFPGRFSGRQFSNSRSEMNVSTLELGDSALYLCAIPLPPWDRVPFNQPQHFGDGTRLSIL.

This clonotype was seen a few times. V gene TRBV5-4 combines with J gene TRBJ1-6; TRBD1 matches 8 bases. CDR1 is SGHNT, CDR2 YYREEE, per germline (reference sequence). The CDR3 sequence is 14 residues long. V lost 4 bases to trimming and J lost 4 bases; unmatched junction nucleotides: 1. CDR3 sequence reads: CASSRTGYNSPLHF. The CDR3, as DNA: TGTGCCAGCAGCAGGACAGGGTATAATTCACCCCTCCACTTT.

This clonotype was seen a handful of times. The V and J genes are TRBV9 and TRBJ1-4; 7 bases agree with TRBD1. J was trimmed by 5 bases and V by 0 bases; bases with no gene match: 4. The CDR3 extends over 15 amino acids. CDR1 SGDLS and CDR2 YYNGEE come from the germline V gene. CDR3 sequence: CASSVDGTENEKLFF. As DNA, the CDR3 is TGTGCCAGCAGCGTAGATGGGACAGAGAATGAAAAACTGTTTTTT.

The CDR3 coding sequence is TGTGCCAGCAGTGGTAGCGGGACGTACAATGAGCAGTTCTTC. Translated: CASSGSGTYNEQFF. The chain links TRBV2 to TRBJ2-1; 8 nucleotides agree with TRBD2. The germline gives CDR1 SNHLY, CDR2 FYNNEI. The V and J ends lost 4 bases and 4 bases, in that order; junction bases with no gene match: 3. The CDR3 is 14 amino acids.

The count of this clonotype is one. This chain links TRBV7-8 with TRBJ2-2; 7 nucleotides agree with TRBD1. V trimming: 6 bases; J trimming: 2 bases; junction bases outside the gene matches: 6. This CDR3 spans 15 amino acids. Germline V gives CDR1 SGHVS, CDR2 FQNEAQ. Here the CDR3 DNA reads TGTGCCAGCAGATGGGGGACAGCAAACACCGGGGAGCTGTTTTTT. Translating gives CASRWGTANTGELFF.

This clonotype was observed a handful of times. The J gene is TRBJ2-6, the V gene TRBV21-1; the table's TRBD1 call for D was not verified on the DNA. TRBV21-1 is deemed a pseudogene. The CDR3 extends over 21 amino acids. The CDR3 here is CASSKVMTGRDFLSGANVLTF. The CDR3, as DNA: TGTGCCAGCAGCAAAGTCATGACAGGGAGGGATTTTCTCTCTGGGGCCAACGTCCTGACTTTC.

V is TRBV27 and J is TRBJ2-7, with TRBD2 as a possible D gene (5 bases). V was cut by 5 bases and J by 3 bases, with 11 bases left in between. Per germline, CDR1 MNHEY and CDR2 SMNVEV (reference sequence). CDR3 length: 13 residues. The CDR3 spells CASSLGLDYEQYF. CDR3 nucleotide sequence: TGTGCCAGCAGTCTTGGACTCGACTACGAGCAGTACTTC.

Points on this clonotype: A junction boundary mismatches the germline segment, possibly from a read error. This chain's CDR3 is CAGSPGTGPYEQYF. The CDR3 region has the DNA TGTGCCGGCAGTCCTGGGACAGGGCCCTACGAGCAGTACTTC. The J gene is TRBJ2-7, the V gene TRBV28, with 9 nucleotides matching TRBD1. The CDR3 extends over 14 amino acids. The V gene's germline CDR1 is MDHEN and CDR2 SYDVKM.

The V call is TRBV7-9, the J call TRBJ2-1, with 7 bases identical to TRBD2. Germline V CDR1 and CDR2: SEHNR, FQNEAQ (reference sequence). The CDR3 covers 15 residues. V was clipped by 5 bases and J by 5 bases; unmatched bases: 9. In DNA form, the CDR3 reads TGTGCCAGCAGCCGTCAAGCGGGAAAAGACAATGAGCAGTTCTTC. Residues: CASSRQAGKDNEQFF.

Remarks on this clonotype: A much larger clone lies a single base off, so this may be a read error. The chain recombines TRBV27 with TRBJ1-1; D unclear. The germline V gene encodes CDR1 MNHEY and CDR2 SMNVEV (reference sequence). The CDR3 has 14 amino acids. CDR3 sequence (DNA): TGTTCCAGCAGTTTAAGCAACATGAACACTGAAGCTTTCTTT. This encodes CSSSLSNMNTEAFF.

The chain is built from TRBV6-2 or TRBV6-3 and TRBJ2-5; the match to TRBD1 covers 7 bases. Germline assignment: CDR1 MNHEY and CDR2 SVGEGT. V shed 7 bases, J shed 4 bases, and the junction held 9 bases outside the gene matches. This CDR3 is built from 14 residues. The CDR3 loop is CASIGQDPRETQYF. The CDR3 DNA is TGTGCCAGCATAGGACAGGACCCAAGAGAGACCCAGTACTTC.

This clonotype was counted a few times. The V call is TRBV27, the J call TRBJ2-7; 8 bases line up with TRBD1. With V trimmed by 5 bases and J by 3 bases, 3 bases remained unmatched. The CDR3 is made up of 13 amino acids. Germline V CDR1 and CDR2: MNHEY, SMNVEV (reference sequence). The CDR3 DNA sequence: TGTGCCAGCAGTACGGACAGGGTCTACGAGCAGTACTTC. It yields the protein CASSTDRVYEQYF.

This clonotype was detected a few times. The rearrangement uses TRBV27 and TRBJ2-1, with 8 bases that match TRBD1. Trimming cost V 4 bases and J 9 bases; bases outside gene matches: 11. In germline, CDR1 is MNHEY, CDR2 SMNVEV (reference sequence). CDR3 length equals 15 residues. The chain's CDR3 is CASSSSRTGTGEQFF. The CDR3 nucleotides read TGTGCCAGCAGTTCCAGCAGGACAGGGACCGGTGAGCAGTTCTTC.

V usage is TRBV19 and J usage is TRBJ2-2, with 8 nucleotides matching TRBD1. V trimming: 5 bases; J trimming: 5 bases; junction bases outside the gene matches: 7. CDR1 LNHDA and CDR2 SQIVND come from the germline V gene (reference sequence). The CDR3 extends over 15 amino acids. CDR3 DNA sequence: TGTGCCAGTAGTGTCGGACAGGGACGAACCGGGGAGCTGTTTTTT. Translation gives CASSVGQGRTGELFF. The full variable domain, rest sourced from reference TRBV19 and TRBJ2-2, is DGGITQSPKYLFRKEGQNVTLSCEQNLNHDAMYWYRQDPGQGLRLIYYSQIVNDFQKGDIAEGYSVSREKKESFPLTVTSAQKNPTAFYLCASSVGQGRTGELFFGEGSRLTVL.

In its sample, this clonotype was seen a few times. This rearrangement joins TRBV4-3 to TRBJ2-7; D is uncertain. Deletions cut 1 base from V and 5 bases from J, with 9 bases between. Germline CDR1 is LGHNA and CDR2 is YSLEER. The CDR3 totals 13 residues. CDR3 DNA sequence: TGCGCCAGCAGCCAAGTAGTGGGTGACGAGCAGTACTTC. This translates into CASSQVVGDEQYF.

The chain employs TRBV7-8 and TRBJ2-7; D is ambiguous. Germline CDR1 reads SGHVS; CDR2 reads FQNEAQ. This CDR3 has 14 amino acids. The V end was cut by 3 bases, the J end by 3 bases, with 12 bases between. CDR3 loop: CASSLLFGNYEQYF. As DNA, the CDR3 is TGTGCCAGCAGCTTGCTCTTCGGTAACTACGAGCAGTACTTC. Full variable domain (rest looked up from reference TRBV7-8 and TRBJ2-7): GAGVSQSPRYKVAKRGQDVALRCDPISGHVSLFWYQQALGQGPEFLTYFQNEAQLDKSGLPSDRFFAERPEGSVSTLKIQRTQQEDSAVYLCASSLLFGNYEQYFGPGTRLTVT.

V is TRBV24-1 and J is TRBJ2-3; tentative D call: TRBD2 (5 bases). V lost 1 base to trimming and J lost 6 bases, with 28 bases between them. CDR1 and CDR2 (germline): KGHDR, SFDVKD. CDR3 length: 20 residues. The CDR3 here is CATSDFGSTVLRRGHDTQYF. The CDR3 bases are TGTGCCACCAGTGATTTCGGATCGACTGTCCTTAGGAGAGGGCACGATACGCAGTATTTT.

A few counts support this clonotype. The chain has TRBV11-2 and TRBJ2-3; 8 nucleotides line up with TRBD1. Unmatched junction bases numbered 3, after V lost 1 base and J lost 6 bases. From germline, CDR1 is SGHAT and CDR2 FQNNGV. The CDR3 has 14 amino acids. The CDR3: CASSLGTGPDTQYF. In DNA form, the CDR3 reads TGTGCCAGCAGCTTAGGGACAGGGCCGGATACGCAGTATTTT.

This clonotype came up many times. J is TRBJ2-3 and V is TRBV7-6; TRBD2 aligns across 13 bases. Germline CDR1 SGHVS, CDR2 FNYEAQ. The CDR3 has 19 residues. Germline trimming cut 1 base from V and 2 bases from J; bases unmatched to any gene: 9. The chain's CDR3 is CASSLVGTSGIKYTDTQYF. CDR3 in DNA: TGTGCCAGCAGCTTAGTGGGGACTAGCGGGATTAAATACACAGATACGCAGTATTTT.

This clonotype was detected once. A clone one base away is much larger, so this may be a read error. The chain combines TRBV6-5 with TRBJ2-4; D remains ambiguous. Germline V gives CDR1 MNHEY, CDR2 SVGAGI. This CDR3 is 15 amino acids long. The CDR3 sequence is CASSYSSEAKNNQYF. The CDR3 DNA reads TGTGCCAGCAGTTACTCCAGTGAAGCCAAAAACAATCAGTACTTC.

The chain combines TRBV11-2 with TRBJ2-7; the D gene is possibly TRBD1 (6 bases). This CDR3 is 11 amino acids long. Trimming shortened V by 5 bases and J by 7 bases, and 9 bases separated the two germline ends. Germline CDR1 SGHAT, CDR2 FQNNGV. CDR3 nucleotides: TGTGCCAGCAGCGGGGGCCAAGAGCAGTACTTC. Protein: CASSGGQEQYF.

The table lists this clonotype with a count of one. A read error may be the cause here, since a much bigger clone is one base away. V usage is TRBV11-2 and J usage is TRBJ2-7; the D gene is possibly TRBD1 (5 bases). CDR3 length equals 15 residues. V dropped 4 bases and J dropped 2 bases, with 15 bases sitting between them. Germline V gene sequence: CDR1 SGHAT, CDR2 FQNNGV. CDR3 DNA: TGTGCCAGCAGCTCATGGGGCCGACGACCCTACGAGCAGTACTTC. Protein: CASSSWGRRPYEQYF.

CDR3 residues: CASMSGPLGPDTQYF. CDR3 in DNA: TGTGCCAGCATGAGTGGGCCCCTCGGCCCAGATACGCAGTATTTT. V and J are TRBV2 and TRBJ2-3; D is undetermined. The CDR3 spans 15 residues. CDR1 is SNHLY, CDR2 FYNNEI, per germline. V was shortened by 7 bases and J by 4 bases, with 18 bases between the two germline ends.